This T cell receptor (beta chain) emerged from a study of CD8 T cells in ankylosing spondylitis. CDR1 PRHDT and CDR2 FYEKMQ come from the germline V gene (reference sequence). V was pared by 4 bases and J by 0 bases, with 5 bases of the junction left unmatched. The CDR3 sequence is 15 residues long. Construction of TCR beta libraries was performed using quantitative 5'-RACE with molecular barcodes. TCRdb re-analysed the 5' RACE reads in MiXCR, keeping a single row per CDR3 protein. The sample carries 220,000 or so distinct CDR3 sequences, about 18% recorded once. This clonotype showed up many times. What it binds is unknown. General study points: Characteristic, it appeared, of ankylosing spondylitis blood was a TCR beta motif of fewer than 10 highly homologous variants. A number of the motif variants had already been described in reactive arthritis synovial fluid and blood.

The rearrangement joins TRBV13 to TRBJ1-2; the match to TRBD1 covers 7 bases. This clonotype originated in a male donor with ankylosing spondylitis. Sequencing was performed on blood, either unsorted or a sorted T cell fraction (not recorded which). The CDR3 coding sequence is TGTGCCAGCAGCTCCGGACAGGAGCCTAACTATGGCTACACCTTC. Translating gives CASSSGQEPNYGYTF.